This TCR beta chain emerged from a study of shared clonotypes between healthy human individuals. The data were produced by immunoSEQ multiplex PCR, yet TCRdb's version contains in-frame clones alone and is incomplete. The sample includes 950,000 to 1,300,000 clones, around 76% of them seen just once. Negatively enriched CD4+ T cells were divided by CD45RA into naive and memory. Sample: memory CD4+ T cells sorted from blood. Subset meaning: CD45RA-negative fraction. This receptor was identified in a man aged 18 to 30 in good health.

In nucleotides, the CDR3 is TGTGCCAGCTTGGGAGGGGGTAACACTGAAGCTTTCTTT. Translating gives CASLGGGNTEAFF. The rearrangement links TRBV25-1 to TRBJ1-1; perhaps TRBD1 as D (6 bases). Per the germline V gene, CDR1 is MGHDK and CDR2 is SYGVNS. Deletions cut 8 bases from V and 2 bases from J, with 12 bases between. The CDR3 totals 13 residues.